Only a few counts were recorded for the clone carrying this T cell receptor beta chain. Its antigen is currently unknown. This entry comes from a study of human T cells and chemical hapten exposure. Each CDR3 protein gets one entry after TCRdb re-called the RACE reads with MiXCR. The repertoire holds 150,000 to 200,000 distinct CDR3 sequences, with around a quarter as singletons. Time point noted: patch test 3, about 24 weeks after DPC sensitization. Treatment given: therapeutic diphenylcyclopropenone sensitization with weekly scalp DPC. The study's findings and limits: A positive correlation with patch test score was found for PT1 expanded TCR counts.

Germline V lookup: CDR1 MGHRA, CDR2 YSYEKL. V shed 0 bases and J shed 3 bases, with 11 bases lying between them. The length of the CDR3 is 16 residues. The sequencing used whole blood, collected in connection with sensitization to the hapten diphenylcyclopropenone (DPC). The rearrangement uses TRBV4-1 and TRBJ2-2; a weak D match, TRBD2 (5 bases). The receptor's source is a woman in her thirties or forties with alopecia areata. Some clones in this sample may be carry-over from other donors' samples. CDR3 amino acids: CASSQEPSGHTGELFF. CDR3 DNA sequence: TGCGCCAGCAGCCAAGAGCCCAGCGGTCACACCGGGGAGCTGTTTTTT.